This section outlines one T cell receptor (beta chain) sequence together with its context. This entry belongs to a study of blood T cell repertoires in COVID-19. About the research overall: COVID-19 samples, acute and convalescent, were from the United States, Italy and Spain. T cells, B-cell-depleted T cells, or PBMCs provided the cDNA or gDNA that served as material.

Original analysis: Estimation of nucleated cell counts relied on the amplification of reference gene primers. Generated by immunoSEQ multiplex PCR, the TCRdb table keeps only in-frame clones and is missing some. V, J and clone size are those of that table, while D and trimming were read from the DNA. Of under 300,000 clones detected, about nine tenths appear once; the ten largest clones hold about 0.94%. This CDR3 comprises 15 residues. Per germline, CDR1 MNHEY and CDR2 SVGAGI. J was trimmed by 6 bases and V by 5 bases; bases with no gene match: 9. V is TRBV6-5 and J is TRBJ2-1; 8 nucleotides match TRBD2. This clonotype was obtained from a woman in her thirties or forties who had recovered from COVID-19. The sample comprised peripheral blood. CDR3 DNA: TGTGCCAGCAGTCCCGACTCCGGGACTAGCAATGAGCAGTTCTTC. It yields the protein CASSPDSGTSNEQFF.